This passage covers 32 T cell receptor beta chains from one sample sequenced in a study of cytomegalovirus exposure and HLA in healthy donors. PCR was performed using 60 Vbeta and 13 Jbeta primers. The assay was immunoSEQ multiplex PCR, and TCRdb's table has in-frame clones only and misses some. The sample contains 100,000 to 150,000 clones, roughly 17% of which appear only once. Source material: PBMCs. All receptors derive from a female donor in good health and CMV-seropositive.

CDR3 loop: CASSEGLADYNEQFF. The CDR3 bases are TGCGCCAGCAGTGAGGGACTAGCAGACTACAATGAGCAGTTCTTC. The V call is TRBV10-1, the J call TRBJ2-1, with 8 nucleotides matching TRBD2. In germline, CDR1 is WNHNN, CDR2 SYGVQD (reference sequence). Trimming cost V 2 bases and J 3 bases; bases outside gene matches: 3. The CDR3 runs 15 residues.

The CDR3 protein is CAWRPTGGSYNSPLHF. CDR3 DNA sequence: TGTGCCTGGAGACCAACAGGGGGCTCCTATAATTCACCCCTCCACTTT. The chain employs TRBV30 and TRBJ1-6, with TRBD1 identical over 8 bases. This CDR3 comprises 16 residues. Per germline, CDR1 GTSNPN and CDR2 SVGIG (reference sequence). The ends lost 3 bases at V and 0 bases at J; junction bases unmatched: 4.

This rearrangement joins TRBV2 to TRBJ1-2; weak D call: TRBD1 (5 bases). The V gene lost 6 bases and the J gene lost 0 bases, with 8 bases spanning the gap. Germline V gene lookup returns CDR1 SNHLY and CDR2 FYNNEI. The CDR3 is 13 amino acids. The CDR3: CASSGHANYGYTF. The DNA for the CDR3 is TGTGCCAGCAGCGGACACGCTAACTATGGCTACACCTTC.

The J gene is TRBJ2-7, the V gene TRBV4-3; D is possibly TRBD1 (5 bases). Looked up from germline, CDR1 is LGHNA and CDR2 is YSLEER. The CDR3 totals 14 residues. V gave up 4 bases and J gave up 9 bases, with 19 bases separating them. CDR3 region: CASSPGQLDPGQYF. The CDR3 region has the DNA TGCGCCAGCAGCCCCGGACAACTCGATCCGGGGCAGTACTTC.

This clone was observed a handful of times. This chain connects TRBV11-2 to TRBJ2-7, with TRBD2 identical over 8 bases. Per the germline V gene, CDR1 is SGHAT and CDR2 is FQNNGV. The CDR3 length is 13 residues. After removal of 5 bases from V and 5 bases from J, the junction contained 5 bases not matched to a gene. In DNA, the CDR3 is TGTGCCAGCAGCCTCGCGGGGGGAAACGAGCAGTACTTC. Its translation is CASSLAGGNEQYF. Looking up the rest from reference TRBV11-2 and TRBJ2-7 gives the full variable domain: EAGVAQSPRYKIIEKRQSVAFWCNPISGHATLYWYQQILGQGPKLLIQFQNNGVVDDSQLPKDRFSAERLKGVDSTLKIQPAKLEDSAVYLCASSLAGGNEQYFGPGTRLTVT.

The table lists this clone with a few counts. CDR3 DNA: TGTGCCAGCAGTTTACCGTCTCCCGACAGGACGTGGCGAAAACTGTTTTTT. Amino acid sequence: CASSLPSPDRTWRKLFF. The chain employs TRBV28 and TRBJ1-4, with D possibly TRBD1 on 6 matching bases. From germline, CDR1 is MDHEN and CDR2 SYDVKM. Trimming pared 2 bases from V and 10 bases from J, leaving 23 bases between. The length of the CDR3 is 17 residues.

The V call is TRBV5-1, the J call TRBJ2-2; D unresolved. The V end lost 0 bases, the J end lost 4 bases, and 4 bases lay between the germline ends. Per the germline V gene, CDR1 is SGHRS and CDR2 is YFSETQ. The CDR3 covers 13 residues. The chain's CDR3 is CASSLELTGELFF. The CDR3 nucleotides are TGCGCCAGCAGCTTGGAACTCACCGGGGAGCTGTTTTTT.

The chain combines TRBV9 with TRBJ2-1, with a tentative D call TRBD2 (6 bases). CDR3 length equals 15 residues. Between the trimmed V and J ends, which lost 0 bases and 6 bases, there was a span of 13 bases. The germline CDR1 and CDR2 sequences are SGDLS and YYNGEE. CDR3 DNA sequence: TGTGCCAGCAGCGTAGGTGGGGGGTCGGTCAATGAGCAGTTCTTC. Translated: CASSVGGGSVNEQFF.

This clone occurred a few times. The chain carries TRBV29-1 and TRBJ1-2, with D possibly TRBD1 on 5 matching bases. Trimming shortened V by 4 bases and J by 4 bases, and 10 bases separated the two germline ends. From germline, CDR1 is SQVTM and CDR2 ANQGSEA. CDR3 length: 12 residues. The CDR3 DNA sequence: TGCAGCGTTGGGGAGGGGATCTATGGCTACACCTTC. It encodes CSVGEGIYGYTF.

This clone was observed a handful of times. The rearrangement joins TRBV7-2 to TRBJ2-5; possible D gene TRBD2, 5 bases. Trimming left V 4 bases short and J 2 bases short, with 14 bases between. Germline V CDR1 and CDR2: SGHTA, FQGNSA. The CDR3 length is 15 residues. CDR3 bases: TGTGCCAGCAGCTCCCTCGGGGTGGGGCAAGAGACCCAGTACTTC. Translation gives CASSSLGVGQETQYF.

A few counts support this clone. The rearrangement joins TRBV29-1 to TRBJ2-3, with TRBD2 matching over 14 bases. Germline assignment: CDR1 SQVTM and CDR2 ANQGSEA. Germline trimming cut 6 bases from V and 4 bases from J; bases unmatched to any gene: 9. The CDR3 extends over 16 amino acids. CDR3: CSVEGTSGRYSDTQYF. The CDR3 bases are TGCAGCGTCGAGGGGACTAGCGGGAGATATTCAGATACGCAGTATTTT.

This clone was found a few times. CDR3 sequence: CASSYGWGGSTDTQYF. CDR3 DNA sequence: TGTGCCAGCAGTTACGGCTGGGGGGGGAGCACAGATACGCAGTATTTT. This chain joins TRBV28 and TRBJ2-3; TRBD2 agrees at 7 bases. The CDR3 covers 16 residues. CDR1 is MDHEN, CDR2 SYDVKM, per germline. Losses at the gene ends were 4 bases for V and 0 bases for J; bases not matched to a gene: 7.

This clone was seen a few times. This chain links TRBV7-9 with TRBJ1-4; D not resolved. Trimming stripped 5 bases from V and 5 bases from J, with 12 bases between. Germline values: CDR1 SEHNR, CDR2 FQNEAQ (reference sequence). The CDR3 is 14 amino acids. CDR3: CASSPGWKNEKLFF. CDR3 nucleotides: TGTGCCAGCAGCCCGGGATGGAAGAATGAAAAACTGTTTTTT.

The chain is built from TRBV4-2 and TRBJ1-2; 9 bases match TRBD1. This CDR3 region has 16 residues. Germline V gene data show CDR1 as LGHNA and CDR2 as YNFKEQ. V lost 0 bases, J lost 4 bases, and 6 bases stayed unmatched. The CDR3 nucleotides read TGTGCCAGCAGCCAAGATACACAGGGGGCTCTCTATGGCTACACCTTC. Translating gives CASSQDTQGALYGYTF.

The chain combines TRBV28 with TRBJ1-5; TRBD1 matches 7 bases. Germline loops: CDR1 MDHEN, CDR2 SYDVKM. The CDR3 totals 13 residues. The V segment lost 5 bases and the J segment 9 bases; nucleotides outside the gene matches: 7. The CDR3 here is CASSPDRVRPQHF. As DNA, the CDR3 is TGTGCCAGCAGTCCAGACAGGGTAAGGCCCCAGCATTTT.

This clone occurred a few times. CDR3 amino acids: CASSRVIGQGVSGNTIYF. CDR3 in DNA: TGCGCCAGCAGCCGAGTAATCGGACAGGGGGTCTCGGGAAACACCATATATTTT. This rearrangement joins TRBV4-3 to TRBJ1-3, with TRBD1 identical over 10 bases. Germline V gene data show CDR1 as LGHNA and CDR2 as YSLEER. There are 18 residues in the CDR3. The J segment lost 4 bases and the V segment lost 4 bases, leaving 13 bases of the junction unmatched.

The J gene is TRBJ2-3, the V gene TRBV12-2; the table's D gene call, TRBD1, was not cross checked with the DNA. TRBV12-2 corresponds to a pseudogene. This CDR3 is built from 15 residues. The CDR3 loop reads CASRSGQGSTDTQYF. CDR3 coding DNA: TGTGCAAGTCGCTCGGGACAGGGTAGCACAGATACGCAGTATTTT.

V gene TRBV6-5 combines with J gene TRBJ1-2, with TRBD1 identical over 9 bases. The CDR3 loop spans 15 amino acids. Germline CDR1 MNHEY, CDR2 SVGAGI. Germline trimming cut 0 bases from V and 2 bases from J; bases unmatched to any gene: 1. In nucleotides, the CDR3 is TGTGCCAGCAGTTACTCCGGACAGGGGAACTATGGCTACACCTTC. Protein product: CASSYSGQGNYGYTF.

CDR3 nucleotide sequence: TGCGCCAGCAGCCAAGGCCCCGGGGGGGACTACACCTTC. This gives the protein CASSQGPGGDYTF. The V and J genes are TRBV4-1 and TRBJ1-2; tentatively, D is TRBD1 (5 bases). Trimming stripped 1 base from V and 10 bases from J, with 13 bases between. This CDR3 contains 13 residues. Germline V gene lookup returns CDR1 MGHRA and CDR2 YSYEKL.

This clone was picked up a small number of times. This chain uses TRBV7-3 with TRBJ1-1; D call uncertain. The germline V and J ends were trimmed by 5 bases and 1 base, with 8 bases remaining between them. CDR3 length: 13 amino acids. Germline values: CDR1 SGHTA, CDR2 FQGTGA. The CDR3 bases are TGTGCCAGCAGCCTGTCGAGGAACACTGAAGCTTTCTTT. This sequence encodes CASSLSRNTEAFF.

This chain uses TRBV7-2 with TRBJ2-7, with D maybe TRBD1 (5 bases). V dropped 5 bases and J dropped 2 bases, with 10 bases sitting between them. The CDR3 consists of 13 residues. Per germline, CDR1 SGHTA and CDR2 FQGNSA. In DNA form, the CDR3 reads TGTGCCAGCAGCCATCCGGACACCTACGAGCAGTACTTC. It encodes CASSHPDTYEQYF. Supplemented by reference TRBV7-2 and TRBJ2-7, the full variable domain reads GAGVSQSPSNKVTEKGKDVELRCDPISGHTALYWYRQSLGQGLEFLIYFQGNSAPDKSGLPSDRFSAERTGGSVSTLTIQRTQQEDSAVYLCASSHPDTYEQYFGPGTRLTVT.

To note about this clone: The sample has other DNA sequences that encode this CDR3 too. The J gene is TRBJ1-2, the V gene TRBV7-2; the match to TRBD1 covers 8 bases. CDR3 length: 14 amino acids. Germline V gives CDR1 SGHTA, CDR2 FQGNSA. V dropped 5 bases and J dropped 4; count of bases not matched to a gene: 6. The DNA of the CDR3 is TGTGCCAGCAGCCCCCGGGACAGGATCTATGGCTACACCTTC. Translating it yields CASSPRDRIYGYTF.

The CDR3, as DNA: TGTGCCAGCAGCTCTCTACCGGGACAACCCACAGAGACCCAGTACTTC. Encoded protein: CASSSLPGQPTETQYF. The rearrangement links TRBV7-9 to TRBJ2-5, with D tentatively TRBD1 (6 bases). V was cut by 4 bases and J by 4 bases, with 19 bases left in between. Per the germline V gene, CDR1 is SEHNR and CDR2 is FQNEAQ (reference sequence). The CDR3 is 16 amino acids.

The chain couples TRBV7-8 to TRBJ2-1, with 13 bases identical to TRBD2. V dropped 3 bases and J dropped 3; count of bases not matched to a gene: 5. This CDR3 is 17 amino acids long. Germline values: CDR1 SGHVS, CDR2 FQNEAQ. CDR3 sequence: CASSFGLAGAGYNEQFF. The CDR3 DNA reads as TGTGCCAGCAGCTTCGGACTAGCGGGAGCAGGCTACAATGAGCAGTTCTTC.

J is TRBJ2-5 and V is TRBV5-3, with unresolved D. TRBV5-3 is reported as an ORF; its role is uncertain. CDR3 size: 19 residues. V was clipped by 1 base and J by 2 bases, with 24 bases between them. This CDR3 reads CARSLSYLKAGCGQETQYF. The CDR3 region has the DNA TGTGCCAGAAGCTTGAGTTATCTTAAGGCTGGTTGCGGTCAAGAGACCCAGTACTTC.

The chain carries TRBV6-6 and TRBJ1-5; D not certain. From germline, CDR1 is MNHNY and CDR2 SVGAGI (reference sequence). This CDR3 contains 12 residues. The ends were cut back, 7 bases at V and 7 bases at J, with 11 bases in the middle. The DNA of the CDR3 is TGTGCCAGCACCCAAAGAGAGCAGCCCCAGCATTTT. Protein product: CASTQREQPQHF.

In its sample, this clone was seen a few times. The gene calls are TRBV11-2 and TRBJ2-3; a weak D match, TRBD2 (6 bases). The CDR3 is 14 residues long. Germline V gives CDR1 SGHAT, CDR2 FQNNGV. Trimming took off 2 bases at V and 5 bases at J, with 11 bases between the two ends. The CDR3 sequence: CASSLNSGIDTQYF. In nucleotides, the CDR3 is TGTGCCAGCAGCTTAAATAGCGGCATAGATACGCAGTATTTT.

The table lists this clone with a few counts. The rearrangement joins TRBV2 to TRBJ1-3; possibly TRBD1 for D (5 bases). The germline V and J ends were trimmed by 4 bases and 4 bases, with 14 bases remaining between them. The CDR3 extends over 15 amino acids. The germline V gene has CDR1 SNHLY and CDR2 FYNNEI. The CDR3 sequence is CASSARTSQGNTIYF. CDR3 sequence (DNA): TGTGCCAGCAGTGCCCGGACAAGTCAAGGAAACACCATATATTTT.

The CDR3: CAWSVLGLGRDYNEQFF. CDR3 in DNA: TGTGCCTGGAGTGTACTGGGACTAGGAAGGGACTACAATGAGCAGTTCTTC. The rearrangement uses TRBV30 and TRBJ2-1, with 8 bases identical to TRBD2. The CDR3 consists of 17 residues. V was clipped by 0 bases and J by 3 bases; unmatched bases: 10. Per germline, CDR1 GTSNPN and CDR2 SVGIG (reference sequence).

This chain joins TRBV29-1 and TRBJ1-4; D is ambiguous. This CDR3 has 13 residues. V lost 5 bases and J 4 bases, leaving 11 bases between the germline ends. Germline CDR1 is SQVTM and CDR2 is ANQGSEA. The CDR3 bases are TGCAGCGTTATAGGGAGGTATAATGAAAAACTGTTTTTT. Translating it yields CSVIGRYNEKLFF.

The V gene is TRBV7-6, the J gene TRBJ1-4, with D unclear. CDR3 length: 15 amino acids. Trimming removed 6 bases at V and 3 bases at J, with 14 bases between. Per the germline V gene, CDR1 is SGHVS and CDR2 is FNYEAQ. CDR3 bases: TGTGCCAGCAGACGTTCACGGGGTGCTAATGAAAAACTGTTTTTT. Translating it yields CASRRSRGANEKLFF. The whole variable domain, filled in from reference TRBV7-6 and TRBJ1-4, reads GAGVSQSPRYKVTKRGQDVALRCDPISGHVSLYWYRQALGQGPEFLTYFNYEAQQDKSGLPNDRFSAERPEGSISTLTIQRTEQRDSAMYRCASRRSRGANEKLFFGSGTQLSVL.

A few counts support this clone. This chain's CDR3 is CASSRGDSNSGNTIYF. In DNA, the CDR3 is TGTGCCAGCAGCAGGGGGGACAGTAACTCTGGAAACACCATATATTTT. V usage is TRBV7-6 and J usage is TRBJ1-3; 7 bases map to TRBD1. Germline lookup yields CDR1 SGHVS and CDR2 FNYEAQ. CDR3 size: 16 residues. The V segment lost 5 bases and the J segment 0 bases; nucleotides outside the gene matches: 7.